This is a list of T cell receptor beta chains from one sample in a study of vaccination effects on CD4 cells after COVID-19. Their specific antigens are unknown. Clones were sequenced by immunoSEQ multiplex PCR, and TCRdb holds only the in-frame ones, with some missing. The data contain 45,000 to 60,000 clones, over 60% of them seen just once; the ten biggest clones take up approximately 3%. The material sequenced was CD4+ T cells from PBMCs cultured without peptide, taken before COVID-19 vaccination. These receptors originate from a human donor who received a COVID-19 vaccine. Both conserved end residues are part of each CDR3. The order of the fields is D gene, V gene, clone size, J gene, CDR3 protein, CDR3 DNA. D genes are given only for firm matches. For some rows the clone size is stated as once, few or many, or as a class when expanded; others skip it.

D: TRBD2
V: TRBV7-3
size: .
J: TRBJ2-6
CDR3: CASSLMSSGGYSVLTF
DNA: TGTGCCAGCAGCTTAATGTCTAGCGGGGGGTATAGCGTCCTGACTTTC

D: TRBD1
V: TRBV4-1
size: .
J: TRBJ1-5
CDR3: CASSQGDSNQPQHF
DNA: TGCGCCAGCAGCCAAGGGGACAGTAATCAGCCCCAGCATTTT

D: TRBD2
V: TRBV6-6
size: .
J: TRBJ2-5
CDR3: CASSQLGGETQYF
DNA: TGTGCCAGCAGCCAGCTGGGGGGGGAGACCCAGTACTTC

D: .
V: TRBV7-3
size: .
J: TRBJ1-1
CDR3: CASSLKGDTEAFF
DNA: TGTGCCAGCAGCTTAAAGGGGGACACTGAAGCTTTCTTT

D: TRBD2
V: TRBV5-1
size: .
J: TRBJ2-3
CDR3: CASSLSERGSTDTQYF
DNA: TGCGCCAGCAGCTTGAGTGAGCGGGGGAGCACAGATACGCAGTATTTT

D: TRBD2
V: TRBV7-3
size: .
J: TRBJ2-3
CDR3: CASSYQAGGTGTQYF
DNA: TGTGCCAGCAGCTATCAAGCGGGGGGAACTGGTACGCAGTATTTT

D: TRBD1
V: TRBV7-9
size: .
J: TRBJ1-2
CDR3: CASSSPGQGIIDYGYTF
DNA: TGTGCCAGCAGCTCCCCGGGACAGGGGATTATTGACTATGGCTACACCTTC

D: TRBD2
V: TRBV9
size: .
J: TRBJ2-1
CDR3: CASSVASGGKEFF
DNA: TGTGCCAGCAGCGTAGCTAGCGGGGGTAAGGAGTTCTTC

D: .
V: TRBV7-9
size: .
J: TRBJ2-5
CDR3: CASSPWTGRETQYF
DNA: TGTGCCAGCAGCCCTTGGACCGGTCGAGAGACCCAGTACTTC

D: TRBD1
V: TRBV18
size: .
J: TRBJ2-6
CDR3: CASSPLDREAGANVLTF
DNA: TGTGCCAGCTCACCCCTGGACAGGGAGGCAGGGGCCAACGTCCTGACTTTC

D: TRBD1
V: TRBV4-2
size: once
J: TRBJ1-2
CDR3: CASSPASQGAGGYTF
DNA: TGTGCCAGCAGCCCCGCCTCACAGGGGGCGGGGGGCTACACCTTC

D: TRBD1
V: TRBV6-5
size: .
J: TRBJ1-1
CDR3: CASSSIRGPEAFF
DNA: TGTGCCAGCAGTTCCATCAGGGGGCCCGAGGCTTTCTTT

D: TRBD2
V: TRBV5-1
size: .
J: TRBJ2-5
CDR3: CASSVTSGGTGETQYF
DNA: TGCGCCAGCAGCGTGACTAGCGGGGGGACTGGAGAGACCCAGTACTTC

D: .
V: TRBV18
size: .
J: TRBJ1-1
CDR3: CASSPPATAEAFF
DNA: TGTGCCAGCTCACCACCCGCGACAGCCGAAGCTTTCTTT

D: .
V: TRBV7-7
size: .
J: TRBJ2-2
CDR3: CASSSNRAGELFF
DNA: TGTGCCAGCAGCTCGAACAGGGCCGGGGAGCTGTTTTTT

D: .
V: TRBV7-2
size: large
J: TRBJ2-5
CDR3: CASSLESVTQETQYF
DNA: TGTGCCAGCAGCTTAGAGTCCGTAACCCAAGAGACCCAGTACTTC

D: .
V: TRBV5-1
size: .
J: TRBJ1-2
CDR3: CASSLGTNYGYTF
DNA: TGCGCCAGCAGCTTGGGAACTAACTATGGCTACACCTTC

D: .
V: TRBV7-2
size: .
J: TRBJ2-1
CDR3: CASSLADALARNEQFF
DNA: TGTGCCAGCAGCTTAGCCGACGCACTAGCCCGCAATGAGCAGTTCTTC

D: .
V: TRBV5-1
size: .
J: TRBJ1-4
CDR3: CASSLQGSWEKLFF
DNA: TGCGCCAGCAGCTTGCAGGGTAGTTGGGAAAAACTGTTTTTT

D: .
V: TRBV25-1
size: few
J: TRBJ2-6
CDR3: CASVASGANVLTF
DNA: TGTGCCAGCGTAGCTTCTGGGGCCAACGTCCTGACTTTC

D: TRBD1
V: TRBV7-3
size: .
J: TRBJ2-3
CDR3: CASSWTGGATDTQYF
DNA: TGTGCCAGCAGCTGGACAGGGGGCGCGACAGATACGCAGTATTTT

D: .
V: TRBV6-6
size: once
J: TRBJ1-6
CDR3: CASRPRVDSPLHF
DNA: TGTGCCAGCAGGCCCAGGGTGGACTCACCCCTCCACTTT

D: .
V: TRBV18
size: .
J: TRBJ1-2
CDR3: CASSPPGRANGYTF
DNA: TGTGCCAGCTCACCACCGGGGAGGGCGAATGGCTACACCTTC

D: .
V: TRBV11-2
size: .
J: TRBJ1-2
CDR3: CASSLVQGLNYGYTF
DNA: TGTGCCAGCAGCTTAGTCCAGGGCCTCAACTATGGCTACACCTTC

D: TRBD1
V: TRBV9
size: .
J: TRBJ1-2
CDR3: CASSDGTGGRSRNYGYTF
DNA: TGTGCCAGCAGCGACGGGACAGGGGGCCGTTCGCGCAACTATGGCTACACCTTC

D: .
V: TRBV6-5
size: .
J: TRBJ1-2
CDR3: CASSTLATGDYGYTF
DNA: TGTGCCAGCAGTACCCTCGCGACAGGCGACTATGGCTACACCTTC

D: TRBD2
V: TRBV9
size: few
J: TRBJ2-1
CDR3: CASSVSGGYEQFF
DNA: TGTGCCAGCAGCGTTAGCGGGGGTTATGAGCAGTTCTTC

D: .
V: TRBV3-1/TRBV3-2
size: .
J: TRBJ2-2
CDR3: CASSQSIGLAFNGELFF
DNA: TGTGCCAGCAGCCAATCTATAGGGTTGGCCTTTAACGGGGAGCTGTTTTTT

D: .
V: TRBV4-1
size: .
J: TRBJ2-1
CDR3: CASSLRQDNEQFF
DNA: TGCGCCAGCAGCCTTCGACAGGACAATGAGCAGTTCTTC

D: .
V: TRBV7-3
size: .
J: TRBJ2-5
CDR3: CASSLTGTLGETQYF
DNA: TGTGCCAGCAGCTTAACGGGGACTCTGGGTGAGACCCAGTACTTC

D: .
V: TRBV6-4
size: .
J: TRBJ1-5
CDR3: CASSDHLREPQHF
DNA: TGTGCCAGCAGTGACCACCTCAGGGAGCCCCAGCATTTT

D: .
V: TRBV5-8
size: few
J: TRBJ1-5
CDR3: CASSPGQGGEPQHF
DNA: TGTGCCAGCAGCCCGGGGCAGGGCGGTGAGCCCCAGCATTTT

D: TRBD2
V: TRBV7-9
size: .
J: TRBJ2-1
CDR3: CASSFAGGYNEQFF
DNA: TGTGCCAGCAGCTTTGCGGGGGGCTACAATGAGCAGTTCTTC

D: .
V: TRBV7-2
size: .
J: TRBJ2-3
CDR3: CASSLEASTDTQYF
DNA: TGTGCCAGCAGCTTAGAGGCAAGCACAGATACGCAGTATTTT

D: .
V: TRBV6-2/TRBV6-3
size: .
J: TRBJ2-1
CDR3: CASSLEINEQFF
DNA: TGTGCCAGCAGTTTAGAGATCAATGAGCAGTTCTTC

D: TRBD1
V: TRBV19
size: .
J: TRBJ1-1
CDR3: CASSRARGLNTEAFF
DNA: TGTGCCAGTAGTAGGGCCAGGGGGCTGAACACTGAAGCTTTCTTT

D: TRBD1
V: TRBV2
size: few
J: TRBJ1-5
CDR3: CASSMTGNQPQHF
DNA: TGTGCCAGCAGTATGACAGGGAACCAGCCCCAGCATTTT

D: .
V: TRBV5-1
size: .
J: TRBJ1-2
CDR3: CASSLAGTPSSYGYTF
DNA: TGCGCCAGCAGCTTGGCTGGGACTCCGAGCTCCTATGGCTACACCTTC

D: .
V: TRBV2
size: .
J: TRBJ1-1
CDR3: CASGPDRNTEAFF
DNA: TGTGCCAGCGGACCCGACAGGAACACTGAAGCTTTCTTT

D: .
V: TRBV7-2
size: .
J: TRBJ1-1
CDR3: CASSLGGAATEAFF
DNA: TGTGCCAGCAGCTTAGGAGGGGCCGCCACTGAAGCTTTCTTT

D: .
V: TRBV5-1
size: .
J: TRBJ1-2
CDR3: CASSREWAYGYTF
DNA: TGCGCCAGCAGCCGTGAGTGGGCGTATGGCTACACCTTC